The source of this TCR beta chain is a study of CD8 T cells in ankylosing spondylitis. Germline V gives CDR1 LNHNV, CDR2 YYDKDF (reference sequence). V lost 0 bases to trimming and J lost 2 bases, with 10 bases between them. This CDR3 region has 16 residues. Making the TCR beta libraries involved quantitative 5'-RACE with molecular barcodes. From the 5' RACE reads, TCRdb called clonotypes with MiXCR, one entry per CDR3 protein. The sample holds 230,000 or so distinct CDR3 sequences, more than 20% seen once. The chain is built from TRBV15 and TRBJ1-4; D unresolved. The TCR sequence derives from a male donor with ankylosing spondylitis or in good health (not recorded which). The sequenced material came from blood, either unsorted or a sorted T cell fraction (not recorded which). CDR3 nucleotides: TGTGCCACCAGCAGAGATCTCCGGGCTACTAATGAAAAACTGTTTTTT. The encoded protein is CATSRDLRATNEKLFF. Variable domain in full (rest from reference TRBV15 and TRBJ1-4): DAMVIQNPRYQVTQFGKPVTLSCSQTLNHNVMYWYQQKSSQAPKLLFHYYDKDFNNEADTPDNFQSRRPNTSFCFLDIRSPGLGDTAMYLCATSRDLRATNEKLFFGSGTQLSVL.